A selection of T cell receptor beta chains follows, all from one sample in a study of T cell responses to AZD1222 COVID-19 vaccine. This table comes from immunoSEQ multiplex PCR, and its TCRdb copy is limited to in-frame clones, with some not included. The repertoire consists of about 81,000 clones, with 86% occurring once and the leading ten covering about 6%. Here the sequenced sample was peripheral blood, taken 28 days after the second AZD1222 dose. All receptors derive from an adult who received the AZD1222 COVID-19 vaccine. Both conserved end residues are part of each CDR3. Fields, in order: V gene, clone size, D gene, J gene, CDR3 protein, CDR3 DNA. A D gene is named only where the DNA matches it firmly. Rows give clone size only sometimes, using once, few, many, or a class for an expanded clone.

TRBV2	NA	NA	TRBJ1-6	CASSVRTNSPLHF	TGTGCCAGCAGTGTACGGACTAATTCACCCCTCCACTTT
TRBV12-3/TRBV12-4	NA	NA	TRBJ2-5	CASSVSIETQYF	TGTGCCAGCAGTGTTTCCATCGAGACCCAGTACTTC
TRBV19	NA	NA	TRBJ2-5	CASSRSGTLTETQYF	TGTGCCAGTAGTAGGTCCGGGACTCTCACCGAGACCCAGTACTTC
TRBV18	few	NA	TRBJ1-1	CASSPQGLEAFF	TGTGCCAGCTCACCCCAGGGTCTCGAAGCTTTCTTT
TRBV29-1	NA	TRBD2	TRBJ2-7	CSARGKRGSYEQYF	TGCAGCGCGCGGGGTAAGCGGGGCTCCTACGAGCAGTACTTC
TRBV5-4	NA	NA	TRBJ2-7	CASSPTGPSYEQYF	TGTGCCAGCAGTCCTACCGGCCCCTCCTACGAGCAGTACTTC
TRBV28	NA	NA	TRBJ1-2	CASRSGTVYGYTF	TGTGCCAGCAGATCCGGGACGGTCTATGGCTACACCTTC
TRBV30	medium-sized	NA	TRBJ2-7	CAWSYIDRPSYEQYF	TGTGCCTGGAGTTACATAGACAGACCATCCTACGAGCAGTACTTC
TRBV15	NA	TRBD2	TRBJ2-7	CATSLEWASGSEDEQYF	TGTGCCACCAGCCTCGAGTGGGCTAGCGGGAGTGAGGACGAGCAGTACTTC
TRBV6-5	few	NA	TRBJ2-7	CASMKDDSASYEQYF	TGTGCCAGCATGAAAGACGACAGTGCCTCCTACGAGCAGTACTTC
TRBV7-8	NA	NA	TRBJ1-5	CASSLVNQPQHF	TGTGCCAGCAGCTTAGTCAATCAGCCCCAGCATTTT
TRBV5-1	NA	TRBD1	TRBJ1-3	CASSLEGTGRENTIYF	TGCGCCAGCAGCTTGGAAGGGACAGGGAGGGAGAACACCATATATTTT
TRBV30	NA	NA	TRBJ2-1	CAWRQDRHNEQFF	TGTGCCTGGAGGCAAGACAGGCACAATGAGCAGTTCTTC
TRBV7-2	NA	TRBD2	TRBJ2-7	CASSVGTGGQYF	TGTGCCAGCAGCGTCGGAACGGGAGGCCAGTACTTC
TRBV4-3	NA	TRBD2	TRBJ2-7	CASSQTSGYSYEQYF	TGCGCCAGCAGCCAAACTAGCGGATACTCCTACGAGCAGTACTTC
TRBV5-1	NA	NA	TRBJ1-4	CASSLAQGEEKLFF	TGCGCCAGCAGCTTGGCTCAGGGTGAGGAAAAACTGTTTTTT
TRBV5-8	NA	TRBD1	TRBJ1-1	CASSPRGGAGGRSTEAFF	TGTGCCAGCAGCCCTAGAGGGGGCGCGGGGGGCCGGAGTACTGAAGCTTTCTTT
TRBV28	NA	TRBD2	TRBJ2-7	CASRGTSGRSYEQYF	TGTGCCAGCAGGGGGACTAGCGGGAGATCTTACGAGCAGTACTTC
TRBV29-1	NA	NA	TRBJ2-3	CSVNTGSVTQYF	TGCAGCGTCAACACAGGGTCGGTAACGCAGTATTTT
TRBV7-8	NA	NA	TRBJ2-1	CASSSNSYNEQFF	TGTGCCAGCAGCTCGAACTCATACAATGAGCAGTTCTTC
TRBV18	few	NA	TRBJ1-5	CASSPLGSNQPQHF	TGTGCCAGCTCACCACTAGGCAGCAATCAGCCCCAGCATTTT
TRBV19	NA	TRBD1	TRBJ2-1	CASSTTGGEANEQFF	TGTGCCAGTAGTACGACAGGGGGCGAGGCCAATGAGCAGTTCTTC
TRBV3-1/TRBV3-2	once	TRBD2	TRBJ2-3	CASSQDPPAGGIDTQYF	TGTGCCAGCAGCCAAGATCCCCCAGCGGGGGGTATAGATACGCAGTATTTT
TRBV4-2	NA	TRBD1	TRBJ1-4	CASSQEPRGPGEKLFF	TGTGCCAGCAGCCAAGAGCCCAGGGGGCCGGGTGAAAAACTGTTTTTT
TRBV7-2	few	NA	TRBJ1-4	CASSRTATNEKLFF	TGTGCCAGCAGCAGGACGGCTACTAATGAAAAACTGTTTTTT
TRBV19	few	TRBD2	TRBJ2-1	CASSGIAGGRSSYNEQFF	TGTGCCAGTAGTGGGATAGCGGGAGGCCGGAGCTCCTACAATGAGCAGTTCTTC
TRBV6-6	NA	NA	TRBJ1-5	CASRGEQPQHF	TGTGCCAGTCGGGGCGAGCAGCCCCAGCATTTT
TRBV6-2/TRBV6-3	NA	NA	TRBJ1-2	CASSPGPFGYTF	TGTGCCAGCAGTCCCGGACCCTTTGGCTACACCTTC
TRBV4-1	few	TRBD2	TRBJ2-3	CASSLGSGTSTDTQYF	TGCGCCAGCAGCCTGGGGAGCGGGACTAGCACAGATACGCAGTATTTT
TRBV19	NA	NA	TRBJ1-6	CASHPLGWESPLHF	TGTGCCAGTCATCCGCTAGGGTGGGAATCACCCCTCCACTTT
TRBV6-5	few	NA	TRBJ1-3	CASSRGVTGNTIYF	TGTGCCAGCAGCCGGGGTGTTACTGGAAACACCATATATTTT
TRBV4-1	NA	NA	TRBJ2-7	CASSQDQRRSYEQYF	TGCGCCAGCAGCCAAGACCAGCGTCGCTCCTACGAGCAGTACTTC
TRBV5-8	NA	NA	TRBJ1-1	CASSVSGEKAFF	TGTGCCAGCAGCGTATCAGGGGAGAAAGCTTTCTTT
TRBV27	NA	NA	TRBJ1-2	CASSAGAGGYTF	TGTGCCAGCAGTGCGGGGGCGGGCGGCTACACCTTC
TRBV25-1	NA	NA	TRBJ2-1	CASSEEFQGEVGYNEQFF	TGTGCCAGCAGTGAAGAATTCCAGGGCGAAGTAGGATACAATGAGCAGTTCTTC
TRBV4-2	NA	NA	TRBJ1-6	CASSQGSISGSPLHF	TGTGCCAGCAGCCAGGGCTCAATCTCGGGTTCACCCCTCCACTTT
TRBV29-1	NA	NA	TRBJ2-1	CTLDGGSYNEQFF	TGCACCCTGGATGGGGGTTCCTACAATGAGCAGTTCTTC
TRBV5-4	NA	TRBD1	TRBJ1-2	CASSRTGLSPFYGYTF	TGTGCCAGCAGCCGGACAGGGCTTTCTCCCTTCTATGGCTACACCTTC
TRBV5-1	NA	NA	TRBJ1-4	CASSLAGGRDEKLFF	TGCGCCAGCAGCTTGGCGGGGGGGCGCGATGAAAAACTGTTTTTT
TRBV24-1	NA	NA	TRBJ1-5	CATGRGENQPQHF	TGTGCCACCGGTAGGGGGGAGAATCAGCCCCAGCATTTT
TRBV6-5	NA	NA	TRBJ1-2	CASSLDLGYTF	TGTGCCAGCAGTTTGGACTTAGGCTACACCTTC
TRBV11-2	NA	NA	TRBJ1-5	CASSLGRDANNQPQHF	TGTGCCAGCAGCTTAGGTAGGGACGCAAACAATCAGCCCCAGCATTTT
TRBV13	NA	NA	TRBJ1-4	CASSLGSATNEKLFF	TGTGCCAGCAGCTTAGGGAGCGCAACTAATGAAAAACTGTTTTTT
TRBV5-4	NA	TRBD1	TRBJ2-3	CATSPDRGTDTQYF	TGTGCCACCTCCCCGGACAGGGGCACAGATACGCAGTATTTT
TRBV7-2	NA	NA	TRBJ2-1	CASSGTSRNEQFF	TGTGCCAGCAGCGGTACTAGCAGGAATGAGCAGTTCTTC
TRBV29-1	NA	NA	TRBJ2-1	CSTSMGYNEQFF	TGCAGCACGTCTATGGGATACAATGAGCAGTTCTTC
TRBV28	few	NA	TRBJ2-7	CASSPGAGEQYF	TGTGCCAGCAGCCCGGGGGCGGGAGAGCAGTACTTC
TRBV19	NA	NA	TRBJ2-7	CASTSAITSYEQYF	TGTGCCAGTACCTCCGCTATCACCTCCTACGAGCAGTACTTC
TRBV19	NA	TRBD1	TRBJ2-3	CASSGTASTDTQYF	TGTGCCAGTAGCGGGACAGCTAGCACAGATACGCAGTATTTT
TRBV4-2	few	NA	TRBJ1-2	CASSPPGGFGYTF	TGTGCCAGCAGCCCTCCAGGCGGGTTTGGCTACACCTTC
TRBV4-2	NA	NA	TRBJ1-1	CASSQDRGEAFF	TGTGCCAGCAGCCAAGATAGGGGAGAAGCTTTCTTT
TRBV6-4	NA	NA	TRBJ2-7	CARAGPLPHEQYF	TGTGCCAGAGCTGGGCCCCTCCCCCACGAGCAGTACTTC
TRBV11-2	NA	NA	TRBJ2-1	CASSRPWGESEQFF	TGTGCCAGCAGCCGGCCGTGGGGGGAGAGTGAGCAGTTCTTC
TRBV9	NA	NA	TRBJ2-7	CASSSPGPRTGEQYF	TGTGCCAGCAGCTCCCCGGGACCGAGGACGGGCGAGCAGTACTTC
TRBV6-1	few	NA	TRBJ2-7	CASSEGVGELEQYF	TGTGCCAGCAGTGAAGGTGTGGGGGAGCTCGAGCAGTACTTC
TRBV28	once	NA	TRBJ1-6	CASLDQSRWALHF	TGTGCCAGCCTCGACCAGTCCCGATGGGCCCTCCACTTT
TRBV2	few	TRBD1	TRBJ2-2	CASSGGTASTGELFF	TGTGCCAGCAGTGGGGGGACAGCCAGCACCGGGGAGCTGTTTTTT
TRBV6-1	NA	NA	TRBJ2-2	CASSERETGFAGELFF	TGTGCCAGCAGTGAACGGGAGACAGGGTTCGCCGGGGAGCTGTTTTTT
TRBV6-5	NA	TRBD1	TRBJ1-2	CASGERDRPAYGYTF	TGTGCCAGCGGGGAACGGGACAGGCCTGCCTATGGCTACACCTTC